This TCR beta chain was profiled in a study of T cells in Graves' hyperthyroidism and ophthalmopathy. Overall study results and limits: The model made its ophthalmopathy prediction, and onset followed a median 6.5 months later. Ophthalmopathy was told apart from stable hyperthyroidism by a 13 V-J model.

The CDR3 consists of 16 residues. V shed 6 bases and J shed 4 bases, with 22 bases lying between them. Germline assignment: CDR1 MDHEN and CDR2 SYDVKM. Template material for amplifying TCR beta CDR3 regions consisted of RNA transcripts. An initial round of RT-PCR targeting the TCR CDR3 relied on the HTBI primer set. TCRdb redid the calling of the multiplex PCR reads with MiXCR, one entry per CDR3 protein. The data contain about 320,000 distinct CDR3 sequences, approximately 16% of them singletons. Hyperthyroidism, newly diagnosed and lasting under 2 months, affected patients aged 18 to 65. Patients having uncontrolled infection, another autoimmune disease, pregnancy or lactation were not included. This clonotype was detected only a few times. The antigen is unknown.

The receptor was isolated from a young man with Graves' hyperthyroidism. The material sequenced was blood. The rearrangement uses TRBV28 and TRBJ2-7; TRBD1 might be the D (5 bases). The DNA of the CDR3 is TGTGCCAGCAGCACCGACAGCTCCAGAGGTTTTTACGAGCAGTACTTC. Translating gives CASSTDSSRGFYEQYF.